By share of the sample, the clone carrying this T cell receptor (beta chain) is medium-sized. Antigen: not known. This CDR3 is 13 amino acids long. CDR1 MNHNS and CDR2 SASEGT come from the germline V gene. With 7 bases clipped from V and 5 bases from J, the junction kept 7 bases outside the gene matches. TCRdb redid the clone calls on the PCR reads using MiXCR. The repertoire holds some 21,000 clones, about 25% seen once, with roughly 5.5% in the top ten. Treatment of any kind had been given to no patient before thyroid surgery. The entry originates in a study of metastatic and nonmetastatic thyroid tumors. Study context: For malignant and benign thyroid patients, tumor or nodule tissue and blood were the sources whose repertoires were compared.

General study points: It was reported that TCR beta diversity was significantly higher in malignant thyroid tumors than benign nodules, in blood and tumor.

The chain uses TRBV6-1 and TRBJ2-7; 8 nucleotides align to TRBD1. Sequencing was performed on tumor tissue. This clonotype originated in a female donor with papillary thyroid cancer or a benign thyroid nodule (not recorded which). Some clones in this sample may be carry-over from other donors' samples. In nucleotides, the CDR3 is TGTGCCAGCAAACACAGGGGGAACGACGAGCAGTACTTC. Its protein is CASKHRGNDEQYF.